Listed below are T cell receptor beta chains from one sample, sequenced in a study of T cell repertoires in cytomegalovirus infection. One entry per CDR3 protein results from TCRdb running MiXCR on the reads. The table has some 150,000 distinct CDR3 sequences, roughly 6% seen once. The sample was PBMCs. All receptors derive from a human donor in good health (CMV status not recorded). Some clones in this sample may be carry-over from other donors' samples. Each CDR3 is given with its conserved first and last residue. A D gene is named only where the DNA matches it firmly. Clone size is not always given. Where it is, it says once, few, many or a class for expanded clones.

v_call: TRBV10-3; j_call: TRBJ2-1; clone_size: many; d_call: NA; cdr3_aa: CAIRARETPLKNEQFF; cdr3_nt: TGTGCCATCAGGGCGCGCGAGACACCACTTAAAAATGAGCAGTTCTTC
v_call: TRBV11-2; j_call: TRBJ2-1; clone_size: many; d_call: NA; cdr3_aa: CASSFFRNNEQFF; cdr3_nt: TGTGCCAGCAGCTTTTTCCGGAACAATGAGCAGTTCTTC
v_call: TRBV7-2; j_call: TRBJ1-2; clone_size: many; d_call: NA; cdr3_aa: CASSLRRSYGYTF; cdr3_nt: TGTGCCAGCAGCTTACGACGCTCTTATGGCTACACCTTC
v_call: TRBV12-3/TRBV12-4; j_call: TRBJ1-5; clone_size: many; d_call: NA; cdr3_aa: CASSLSAGNNQPQHF; cdr3_nt: TGTGCCAGCAGTTTATCAGCAGGGAACAATCAGCCCCAGCATTTT
v_call: TRBV29-1; j_call: TRBJ2-7; clone_size: few; d_call: NA; cdr3_aa: CSVEDPTDYEQYF; cdr3_nt: TGCAGCGTTGAAGACCCGACAGATTACGAGCAGTACTTC
v_call: TRBV5-1; j_call: TRBJ2-5; clone_size: NA; d_call: NA; cdr3_aa: CASSLALGRGGETQYF; cdr3_nt: TGCGCCAGCAGCTTGGCCCTCGGACGGGGCGGAGAGACCCAGTACTTC
v_call: TRBV6-2/TRBV6-3; j_call: TRBJ1-1; clone_size: many; d_call: NA; cdr3_aa: CASSPPKEYTEAFF; cdr3_nt: TGTGCCAGCAGCCCCCCCAAGGAATACACTGAAGCTTTCTTT
v_call: TRBV4-3; j_call: TRBJ2-1; clone_size: many; d_call: TRBD1; cdr3_aa: CASSQDTQGQAYEQFF; cdr3_nt: TGCGCCAGCAGCCAAGATACGCAGGGACAGGCATATGAGCAGTTCTTC
v_call: TRBV20-1; j_call: TRBJ1-5; clone_size: once; d_call: TRBD1; cdr3_aa: CSASTGQSNQPQHF; cdr3_nt: TGCAGTGCTAGCACGGGACAGTCCAATCAGCCCCAGCATTTT
v_call: TRBV9; j_call: TRBJ2-3; clone_size: many; d_call: NA; cdr3_aa: CASSFGTSTDTQYF; cdr3_nt: TGTGCCAGCAGCTTTGGGACTTCCACAGATACGCAGTATTTT
v_call: TRBV11-2; j_call: TRBJ2-3; clone_size: many; d_call: NA; cdr3_aa: CASSLIQITDTQYF; cdr3_nt: TGTGCCAGCAGCTTAATCCAGATCACAGATACGCAGTATTTT
v_call: TRBV29-1; j_call: TRBJ2-2; clone_size: few; d_call: NA; cdr3_aa: CSVAGPSNTGELFF; cdr3_nt: TGCAGCGTTGCAGGCCCCTCGAACACCGGGGAGCTGTTTTTT
v_call: TRBV6-2/TRBV6-3; j_call: TRBJ1-5; clone_size: few; d_call: TRBD1; cdr3_aa: CASSYSRGLIQPQHF; cdr3_nt: TGTGCCAGCAGTTACTCCAGGGGGCTGATTCAGCCCCAGCATTTT
v_call: TRBV2; j_call: TRBJ1-4; clone_size: few; d_call: TRBD1; cdr3_aa: CASSPGGNNEKLFF; cdr3_nt: TGTGCCAGCAGTCCAGGGGGCAATAATGAAAAACTGTTTTTT
v_call: TRBV7-8; j_call: TRBJ2-3; clone_size: many; d_call: NA; cdr3_aa: CASSVSSGTDTQYF; cdr3_nt: TGTGCCAGCAGCGTTAGTAGCGGCACAGATACGCAGTATTTT
v_call: TRBV19; j_call: TRBJ1-6; clone_size: many; d_call: NA; cdr3_aa: CASSINREDSPLHF; cdr3_nt: TGTGCCAGTAGTATAAACAGGGAAGATTCACCCCTCCACTTT
v_call: TRBV25-1; j_call: TRBJ1-3; clone_size: few; d_call: TRBD1; cdr3_aa: CASSRQGSGNTIYF; cdr3_nt: TGTGCCAGCAGTAGACAGGGATCTGGAAACACCATATATTTT